Each of the 16 T cell receptor beta chains below was sequenced from the same sample in a study of CD8 T cells in Susac syndrome. It was with random hexamers that 0.5 to 1 ug RNA was reverse transcribed. TCRdb fed the immunoSEQ multiplex PCR reads into MiXCR, producing one record per CDR3 protein. The sample lists about 130,000 distinct CDR3 sequences, approximately 93% occurring once. Sequences were obtained from CD8+ T cells from PBMCs. Every receptor here comes from a human donor with multiple sclerosis.

This clonotype has a single count. This sequence joins TRBV6-5 and TRBJ2-7; 7 bases map to TRBD1. Germline assignment: CDR1 MNHEY and CDR2 SVGAGI. The CDR3 length is 15 residues. The J segment lost 2 bases and the V segment lost 0 bases, leaving 4 bases of the junction unmatched. CDR3 in amino acids: CASSYSRQGTYEQYF. CDR3 nucleotides: TGTGCCAGCAGTTACTCCCGACAGGGAACCTACGAGCAGTACTTC.

The count of this clonotype is one. The genes are TRBV12-3 or TRBV12-4 and TRBJ2-2; no clear D gene. V shed 3 bases and J shed 6 bases, with 11 bases lying between them. The CDR3 runs to 14 residues. CDR3 in amino acids: CASSLHTTPGELFF. In nucleotides, the CDR3 is TGTGCCAGCAGTTTGCACACTACCCCCGGGGAGCTGTTTTTT.

The chain is built from TRBV27 and TRBJ2-1; TRBD2 matches 9 bases. V lost 4 bases to trimming and J lost 7 bases; unmatched junction nucleotides: 8. This CDR3 contains 15 residues. Germline V lookup: CDR1 MNHEY, CDR2 SMNVEV (reference sequence). CDR3 in DNA: TGTGCCAGCAGTTCTGGACTAGCGTGGAGGAATGAGCAGTTCTTC. Protein product: CASSSGLAWRNEQFF.

The rearrangement joins TRBV29-1 to TRBJ1-5, with a possible D match to TRBD1 (6 bases). The CDR3 covers 17 residues. Looked up from germline, CDR1 is SQVTM and CDR2 is ANQGSEA. V was shortened by 0 bases and J by 0 bases, with 15 bases between the two germline ends. CDR3 loop: CSVEESDRGYSNQPQHF. In DNA form, the CDR3 reads TGCAGCGTTGAAGAATCGGACAGAGGTTATAGCAATCAGCCCCAGCATTTT.

J is TRBJ1-6 and V is TRBV6-6, with D tentatively TRBD1 (5 bases). This CDR3 has 14 amino acids. The germline CDR1 and CDR2 sequences are MNHNY and SVGAGI (reference sequence). V lost 4 bases, J lost 7 bases, and 11 bases lay in between. CDR3 sequence reads: CASSLGTNNSPLHF. CDR3 DNA: TGTGCCAGCAGTTTGGGGACGAACAATTCACCCCTCCACTTT.

V is TRBV28 and J is TRBJ2-5; 7 nucleotides line up with TRBD2. Germline V gene lookup returns CDR1 MDHEN and CDR2 SYDVKM. The CDR3 has 16 residues. The V gene end was trimmed by 0 bases and the J gene end by 2 bases; junction bases not matched to a gene: 6. The chain's CDR3 is CASSLWGSGSQETQYF. The CDR3 DNA follows: TGTGCCAGCAGTTTATGGGGTAGCGGGTCTCAAGAGACCCAGTACTTC.

The rearrangement links TRBV20-1 to TRBJ2-3; no definite D call. Germline V gives CDR1 DFQATT, CDR2 SNEGSKA (reference sequence). Between the trimmed V and J ends, which lost 0 bases and 2 bases, there was a span of 9 bases. The CDR3 runs to 14 residues. The CDR3 is CSARDGHNTDTQYF. As DNA, the CDR3 is TGCAGTGCTAGAGATGGGCATAACACAGATACGCAGTATTTT.

The V and J genes are TRBV27 and TRBJ1-6; D is undetermined. CDR3 length equals 13 residues. Trimming cost V 10 bases and J 4 bases, with 11 bases left between them. Germline V gene lookup returns CDR1 MNHEY and CDR2 SMNVEV (reference sequence). The CDR3 spells CATSADYNSPLHF. CDR3 bases: TGTGCCACCTCCGCAGATTATAATTCACCCCTCCACTTT.

V usage is TRBV7-9 and J usage is TRBJ2-5; tentatively, D is TRBD2 (6 bases). This CDR3 comprises 14 residues. Deletions cut 5 bases from V and 5 bases from J, with 15 bases between. Germline-derived CDR1 and CDR2 are SEHNR and FQNEAQ (reference sequence). The CDR3 loop reads CASSPSDGGETQYF. CDR3 bases: TGTGCCAGCAGCCCCTCCGATGGGGGGGAGACCCAGTACTTC. The entire variable domain, with the rest obtained from reference TRBV7-9 and TRBJ2-5, is as follows: DTGVSQNPRHKITKRGQNVTFRCDPISEHNRLYWYRQTLGQGPEFLTYFQNEAQLEKSRLLSDRFSAERPKGSFSTLEIQRTEQGDSAMYLCASSPSDGGETQYFGPGTRLLVL.

A single count supports this clonotype. V and J are TRBV5-4 and TRBJ2-5; 11 positions match TRBD2. Trimming took 4 bases from V and 4 from J; bases not matched to a gene: 6. The germline CDR1 and CDR2 sequences are SGHNT and YYREEE (reference sequence). The CDR3 is 15 amino acids. CDR3 nucleotide sequence: TGTGCCAGCAGCCAGGGACTAGCGGAGGGAGAGACCCAGTACTTC. This gives the protein CASSQGLAEGETQYF.

The chain combines TRBV19 with TRBJ2-1, with TRBD2 matching over 13 bases. CDR1 is LNHDA and CDR2 is SQIVND in the germline V gene (reference sequence). Trimming at V came to 3 bases and at J to 14 bases, leaving 16 bases not matched to a gene. CDR3 length: 17 amino acids. CDR3 DNA sequence: TGTGCCAGTAGTATGTGGGGACAGATCGCACTAGCGGGGGGGAAGTTCTTC. It codes for CASSMWGQIALAGGKFF.

The CDR3: CASSLESSYNEQFF. CDR3 DNA: TGTGCCAGCTCACTGGAGAGCTCCTACAATGAGCAGTTCTTC. V and J are TRBV18 and TRBJ2-1; no definite D call. The V end was cut by 4 bases, the J end by 0 bases, with 7 bases between. The germline gives CDR1 KGHSH, CDR2 LQKENI. The CDR3 extends over 14 amino acids.

The gene calls are TRBV10-3 and TRBJ2-1, with TRBD2 matching 11 bases. Trimming removed 8 bases from V and 4 bases from J; junction bases left unmatched: 4. Germline lookup yields CDR1 ENHRY and CDR2 SYGVKD. The CDR3 has 14 amino acids. The CDR3, as DNA: TGTGCCATCGGTAGCGGGAGGGAGTACAATGAGCAGTTCTTC. This codes for CAIGSGREYNEQFF.

The chain combines TRBV30 with TRBJ1-5; D is possibly TRBD1 (5 bases). The CDR3 is made up of 17 amino acids. Germline CDR1 is GTSNPN and CDR2 is SVGIG (reference sequence). Trimming shortened V by 0 bases and J by 0 bases, and 15 bases separated the two germline ends. The CDR3, as DNA: TGTGCCTGGAGTGTACGGGGCAATCCTTATAGCAATCAGCCCCAGCATTTT. This encodes CAWSVRGNPYSNQPQHF.

This CDR3 reads CAWSVARNEQYF. CDR3 DNA sequence: TGTGCCTGGAGTGTAGCCAGGAACGAGCAGTACTTC. J is TRBJ2-7 and V is TRBV30; D call uncertain. The V end lost 0 bases, the J end lost 5 bases, and 8 bases lay between the germline ends. Per germline, CDR1 GTSNPN and CDR2 SVGIG (reference sequence). The CDR3 covers 12 residues.

The chain uses TRBV9 and TRBJ2-1; D might be TRBD1 or TRBD2, each matching 6 bases. V was trimmed by 0 bases and J by 8 bases, leaving 12 bases between them. From germline, CDR1 is SGDLS and CDR2 YYNGEE. The CDR3 is 14 residues long. The CDR3: CASSVEGGRDEQFF. As DNA, the CDR3 is TGTGCCAGCAGCGTAGAGGGGGGACGGGATGAGCAGTTCTTC. The full variable domain, its missing parts supplied by reference TRBV9 and TRBJ2-1, is DSGVTQTPKHLITATGQRVTLRCSPRSGDLSVYWYQQSLDQGLQFLIQYYNGEERAKGNILERFSAQQFPDLHSELNLSSLELGDSALYFCASSVEGGRDEQFFGPGTRLTVL.